One sample yielded the 10 T cell receptor beta chains listed below, sequenced in a study of blood T cell repertoires in COVID-19. Some clones are missing from TCRdb's copy, which holds only in-frame ones; the method was immunoSEQ multiplex PCR. The top ten hold roughly 7.1% of the sample, which has around 200,000 clones, roughly four fifths seen once. Sequencing was carried out using peripheral blood. These TCRs come from a human donor in a cohort sampled during active COVID-19.

The rearrangement links TRBV11-2 to TRBJ2-7; 9 bases align to TRBD1. In germline, CDR1 is SGHAT, CDR2 FQNNGV. Trimming removed 5 bases from V and 5 bases from J; junction bases left unmatched: 7. CDR3 length equals 14 residues. This chain's CDR3 is CASSTGTGSHEQYF. The CDR3 DNA sequence: TGTGCCAGCAGCACCGGGACAGGGTCCCACGAGCAGTACTTC. Full variable domain (remainder filled in from reference TRBV11-2 and TRBJ2-7): EAGVAQSPRYKIIEKRQSVAFWCNPISGHATLYWYQQILGQGPKLLIQFQNNGVVDDSQLPKDRFSAERLKGVDSTLKIQPAKLEDSAVYLCASSTGTGSHEQYFGPGTRLTVT.

A single count supports this clone. The rearrangement uses TRBV3-1 (or the pseudogene TRBV3-2) and TRBJ2-7, with D hard to call. CDR1 and CDR2 (germline): LGHDT, YNNKEL (reference sequence). Trimming pared 0 bases from V and 1 base from J, leaving 7 bases between. The CDR3 runs 14 residues. CDR3 sequence: CASSQDLYSYEQYF. The CDR3 DNA follows: TGTGCCAGCAGCCAAGATCTTTATTCCTACGAGCAGTACTTC.

This clone was picked up one time. The V gene is TRBV2, the J gene TRBJ2-1; 11 bases line up with TRBD2. CDR1 is SNHLY and CDR2 is FYNNEI in the germline V gene. The CDR3 sequence is 19 residues long. J was trimmed by 4 bases and V by 3 bases; bases with no gene match: 14. The CDR3, as DNA: TGTGCCAGCAGTGATAGTGTCGATGTAGCGGGGGGGGCATACAATGAGCAGTTCTTC. Translating it yields CASSDSVDVAGGAYNEQFF.

Worth noting for this clone: This specimen includes other DNA sequences encoding the same CDR3. The V gene is TRBV19, the J gene TRBJ1-1; unclear D gene. CDR1 is LNHDA, CDR2 SQIVND, per germline (reference sequence). This CDR3 spans 13 amino acids. The V end was cut by 3 bases, the J end by 1 base, with 6 bases between. The CDR3 region has the DNA TGTGCCAGTAGTATCGGAGGGAACACTGAAGCTTTCTTT. Residues: CASSIGGNTEAFF.

J is TRBJ2-7 and V is TRBV2; no reliable D call. The CDR3 totals 13 residues. The V end was cut by 3 bases, the J end by 5 bases, with 11 bases between. Germline CDR1 SNHLY, CDR2 FYNNEI. CDR3 region: CASSDQVTHEQYF. In nucleotides, the CDR3 is TGTGCCAGCAGTGATCAGGTTACCCACGAGCAGTACTTC.

V usage is TRBV10-1 and J usage is TRBJ2-1, with 11 bases fitting TRBD2. V was clipped by 2 bases and J by 2 bases; unmatched bases: 2. The CDR3 loop spans 16 amino acids. CDR1 is WNHNN and CDR2 is SYGVQD in the germline V gene (reference sequence). The CDR3 sequence: CASSETSGGPYNEQFF. The CDR3, as DNA: TGCGCCAGCAGTGAGACTAGCGGGGGACCCTACAATGAGCAGTTCTTC.

This rearrangement joins TRBV6-6 to TRBJ1-4; 9 bases map to TRBD1. Trimming took 5 bases from V and 4 from J; bases not matched to a gene: 17. CDR1 and CDR2 (germline): MNHNY, SVGAGI (reference sequence). The CDR3 totals 19 residues. CDR3 coding DNA: TGTGCCAGCAGTCCCAAACCGGGACAGGGCGATCCCATTAATGAAAAACTGTTTTTT. It yields the protein CASSPKPGQGDPINEKLFF.

This chain joins TRBV3-1 (or the pseudogene TRBV3-2) and TRBJ1-2, with D unclear. This CDR3 is 16 amino acids long. Germline loops: CDR1 LGHDT, CDR2 YNNKEL (reference sequence). V lost 4 bases and J 8 bases, leaving 23 bases between the germline ends. In DNA form, the CDR3 reads TGTGCCAGCAGCCGGACGGACTCGAGGGTCGGCCGGGGCTACACCTTC. Protein product: CASSRTDSRVGRGYTF.

A few counts support this clone. V usage is TRBV6-7 and J usage is TRBJ2-5; 12 positions agree with TRBD2. TRBV6-7 is given ORF status, its function remaining uncertain. This CDR3 is built from 17 residues. J gave up 1 base and V 7 bases, and 10 bases lay outside the gene matches. The CDR3 bases are TGTGCCAGCACCACACTAGCGACTAGCGGGGGCCAAGAGACCCAGTACTTC. This gives the protein CASTTLATSGGQETQYF.

CDR3 protein: CASSWLAGFGEQFF. Here the CDR3 DNA reads TGTGCCAGCAGCTGGTTAGCGGGGTTCGGCGAGCAGTTCTTC. V usage is TRBV11-2 and J usage is TRBJ2-1; 8 nucleotides line up with TRBD2. The CDR3 is made up of 14 amino acids. With 4 bases clipped from V and 10 bases from J, the junction kept 9 bases outside the gene matches. Germline CDR1 is SGHAT and CDR2 is FQNNGV.